What follows are 21 T cell receptor beta chains derived from one specimen sequenced in a study of shared clonotypes between healthy human individuals. The repertoire was sequenced with immunoSEQ multiplex PCR; TCRdb's copy has only in-frame clones and lacks some. Altogether approximately 1,000,000 clones are present, approximately 75% being singletons, with the ten largest covering approximately 0.9%. The specimen was memory CD4+ T cells from PBMCs. Subset here: CD45RA-negative fraction. The receptors come from a man aged 18-30 years in good health. Some clones in this sample may be carry-over from other donors' samples.

The chain is built from TRBV19 and TRBJ1-5; maybe TRBD1 (6 bases). Per germline, CDR1 LNHDA and CDR2 SQIVND (reference sequence). This CDR3 region has 17 residues. The V and J ends lost 1 base and 4 bases respectively, with 17 bases between them. CDR3 in DNA: TGTGCCAGTAGTATAGGGGCCCGACAGGCCCTAAATCAGCCCCAGCATTTT. This translates into CASSIGARQALNQPQHF.

Note on this clone: Other DNA sequences within the sample encode an identical CDR3. As DNA, the CDR3 is TGTGCCTGGAGTGTACCCCGTGGCAATCAGCCCCAGCATTTT. It encodes CAWSVPRGNQPQHF. V gene TRBV30 combines with J gene TRBJ1-5; unclear D gene. The germline V gene has CDR1 GTSNPN and CDR2 SVGIG (reference sequence). The ends were cut back, 0 bases at V and 2 bases at J, with 8 bases in the middle. CDR3 length equals 14 residues.

The CDR3 region is CASSFGRGTEAFF. CDR3 nucleotides: TGTGCCAGCAGTTTTGGCAGAGGCACTGAAGCTTTCTTT. J is TRBJ1-1 and V is TRBV27; unclear D gene. V was trimmed by 3 bases and J by 4 bases, leaving 9 bases between them. The CDR3 spans 13 residues. Germline V gene data show CDR1 as MNHEY and CDR2 as SMNVEV (reference sequence).

With regard to this clone: The sample contains more than one DNA sequence encoding this CDR3. The gene calls are TRBV2 and TRBJ1-5; D unresolved. Trimming took 3 bases from V and 4 from J, leaving 10 bases between them. From germline, CDR1 is SNHLY and CDR2 FYNNEI. The length of the CDR3 is 14 residues. The CDR3 reads CASSERSENQPQHF. CDR3 coding DNA: TGTGCCAGCAGTGAGAGGTCGGAAAATCAGCCCCAGCATTTT.

V gene TRBV9 combines with J gene TRBJ2-1; D not certain. Germline V gives CDR1 SGDLS, CDR2 YYNGEE. The CDR3 totals 15 residues. V lost 3 bases and J 7 bases, leaving 17 bases between the germline ends. The CDR3 loop is CASSGLPDGLNEQFF. The CDR3, as DNA: TGTGCCAGCAGCGGACTTCCGGACGGCCTGAATGAGCAGTTCTTC.

CDR3 bases: TGCAGCGTTGAGAGGGCTAGCGGGAGGCCCTGGGAGACCCAGTACTTC. The encoded protein is CSVERASGRPWETQYF. V usage is TRBV29-1 and J usage is TRBJ2-5, with 11 bases that match TRBD2. The germline V gene encodes CDR1 SQVTM and CDR2 ANQGSEA. J gave up 5 bases and V 3 bases, and 11 bases lay outside the gene matches. This CDR3 contains 16 residues. The variable domain in full, with the rest retrieved from reference TRBV29-1 and TRBJ2-5, is SAVISQKPSRDICQRGTSLTIQCQVDSQVTMMFWYRQQPGQSLTLIATANQGSEATYESGFVIDKFPISRPNLTFSTLTVSNMSPEDSSIYLCSVERASGRPWETQYFGPGTRLLVL.

This clone appeared many times. The V gene is TRBV30, the J gene TRBJ2-7; 7 bases match TRBD1. V was clipped by 3 bases and J by 3 bases; unmatched bases: 8. Germline CDR1 is GTSNPN and CDR2 is SVGIG (reference sequence). The CDR3 is 14 residues long. The CDR3 region has the DNA TGTGCCTGGAGGCTACTCGACAGGGTCTACGAGCAGTACTTC. Its protein product is CAWRLLDRVYEQYF.

This sequence joins TRBV9 and TRBJ2-2; D is undetermined. V shed 2 bases and J shed 6 bases, with 11 bases lying between them. CDR3 size: 14 residues. Germline values: CDR1 SGDLS, CDR2 YYNGEE. Written as DNA, the CDR3 is TGTGCCAGCAGCGTCGGTGGGCAAGCCGGGGAGCTGTTTTTT. Protein sequence: CASSVGGQAGELFF.

V usage is TRBV9 and J usage is TRBJ2-3; 7 positions match TRBD2. With 2 bases clipped from V and 3 bases from J, the junction kept 6 bases outside the gene matches. CDR1 is SGDLS, CDR2 YYNGEE, per germline. The CDR3 runs to 15 residues. The DNA of the CDR3 is TGTGCCAGCAGCGTTATGGAGGGAGGGACAGATACGCAGTATTTT. Translated: CASSVMEGGTDTQYF. Drawing the rest from reference TRBV9 and TRBJ2-3, the complete variable domain is DSGVTQTPKHLITATGQRVTLRCSPRSGDLSVYWYQQSLDQGLQFLIQYYNGEERAKGNILERFSAQQFPDLHSELNLSSLELGDSALYFCASSVMEGGTDTQYFGPGTRLTVL.

The rearrangement joins TRBV28 to TRBJ1-4, with TRBD1 matching over 8 bases. This CDR3 has 16 residues. Germline V CDR1 and CDR2: MDHEN, SYDVKM. V lost 5 bases, J lost 7 bases, and 12 bases stayed unmatched. CDR3 sequence: CASSQSRAGGVEKLFF. Here the CDR3 DNA reads TGTGCCAGCAGTCAATCTCGGGCAGGGGGCGTTGAAAAACTGTTTTTT.

The chain carries TRBV28 and TRBJ1-4; D is unclear. Trimming cost V 3 bases and J 8 bases, with 4 bases left between them. Germline V gene sequence: CDR1 MDHEN, CDR2 SYDVKM. This CDR3 region has 11 residues. The CDR3 here is CASSLKEKLFF. The CDR3 DNA follows: TGTGCCAGCAGTTTGAAGGAAAAACTGTTTTTT. Drawing the rest from reference TRBV28 and TRBJ1-4, the complete variable domain is DVKVTQSSRYLVKRTGEKVFLECVQDMDHENMFWYRQDPGLGLRLIYFSYDVKMKEKGDIPEGYSVSREKKERFSLILESASTNQTSMYLCASSLKEKLFFGSGTQLSVL.

The chain employs TRBV9 and TRBJ1-5, with a tentative D call TRBD1 (5 bases). V was shortened by 0 bases and J by 2 bases, with 18 bases between the two germline ends. This CDR3 is 18 amino acids long. Germline V gene lookup returns CDR1 SGDLS and CDR2 YYNGEE. In DNA form, the CDR3 reads TGTGCCAGCAGCGTAGGGGGGTCTGGGTCTACTGGCAATCAGCCCCAGCATTTT. Protein product: CASSVGGSGSTGNQPQHF.

About this clone: Other DNA variants within this sample encode the same CDR3. The rearrangement uses TRBV5-1 and TRBJ1-1; no firm D call. The CDR3 spans 12 residues. Trimming took off 0 bases at V and 8 bases at J, with 8 bases between the two ends. The V gene's germline CDR1 is SGHRS and CDR2 YFSETQ. The CDR3 DNA follows: TGCGCCAGCAGCTTGGCGGGTATCGAAGCTTTCTTT. Amino acids: CASSLAGIEAFF.

The rearrangement links TRBV28 to TRBJ2-5; D remains unclear. The CDR3 spans 12 residues. With 6 bases removed from V and 7 bases from J, the gap between germline ends came to 12 bases. The germline gives CDR1 MDHEN, CDR2 SYDVKM. DNA of the CDR3: TGTGCCAGCAGCCTCCTCCGTGGGACCCAGTACTTC. Amino acids: CASSLLRGTQYF.

The V and J genes are TRBV9 and TRBJ2-5; 9 bases match TRBD2. The junction had 7 bases not matched to a gene; V was cut back by 0 bases and J by 4 bases. The CDR3 contains 16 residues. Germline V gene sequence: CDR1 SGDLS, CDR2 YYNGEE. CDR3 protein: CASSVGASGKLETQYF. CDR3 sequence (DNA): TGTGCCAGCAGCGTAGGAGCTAGCGGGAAATTAGAGACCCAGTACTTC.

V gene TRBV4-3 combines with J gene TRBJ2-1; no firm D call. The CDR3 loop spans 18 amino acids. CDR1 and CDR2 from the germline V gene are LGHNA and YSLEER. The V end lost 1 base, the J end lost 3 bases, and 19 bases lay between the germline ends. CDR3 bases: TGCGCCAGCAGCCAAGGTTTACCCACCTCGGCTCTCTACAATGAGCAGTTCTTC. Translation: CASSQGLPTSALYNEQFF.

The gene calls are TRBV4-2 and TRBJ2-5, with unresolved D. V shed 4 bases and J shed 11 bases, with 14 bases lying between them. This CDR3 comprises 12 residues. Germline CDR1 and CDR2: LGHNA and YNFKEQ. The CDR3 is CASSPPSYEQYF. In DNA form, the CDR3 reads TGTGCCAGCAGCCCACCCTCGTATGAGCAGTACTTC.

The chain links TRBV5-4 to TRBJ2-7; tentatively, D is TRBD1 (6 bases). Germline CDR1 reads SGHNT; CDR2 reads YYREEE (reference sequence). The CDR3 loop spans 15 amino acids. V was pared by 4 bases and J by 0 bases, with 14 bases between. The CDR3: CASSQGHRPSYEQYF. The CDR3 coding sequence is TGTGCCAGCAGCCAGGGACACAGACCCTCCTACGAGCAGTACTTC.

Worth noting for this clone: Since a much larger clone is just one base distant, this may be a read error. The chain uses TRBV4-1 and TRBJ1-2; D is undetermined. The CDR3 runs 16 residues. V lost 0 bases to trimming and J lost 9 bases, with 20 bases between them. Looked up from germline, CDR1 is MGHRA and CDR2 is YSYEKL. The CDR3 bases are TGCGCCAGCAGCCAAGAACATCGGGTATCGGATTATTGCTACACCTTC. Its protein product is CASSQEHRVSDYCYTF.

This clone appeared a single time. The genes are TRBV18 and TRBJ1-1; D not certain. Trimming left V 3 bases short and J 8 bases short, with 7 bases between. Germline CDR1 reads KGHSH; CDR2 reads LQKENI. There are 11 residues in the CDR3. The DNA of the CDR3 is TGTGCCAGCTCACCCCTCCGGGAAGCTTTCTTT. The encoded protein is CASSPLREAFF. The complete variable domain, with remaining parts taken from reference TRBV18 and TRBJ1-1, reads NAGVMQNPRHLVRRRGQEARLRCSPMKGHSHVYWYRQLPEEGLKFMVYLQKENIIDESGMPKERFSAEFPKEGPSILRIQQVVRGDSAAYFCASSPLREAFFGQGTRLTVV.

This clone was seen just once. The V gene is TRBV29-1, the J gene TRBJ1-5; D is ambiguous. Germline V CDR1 and CDR2: SQVTM, ANQGSEA. This CDR3 is 17 amino acids long. Trimming took off 8 bases at V and 1 base at J, with 24 bases between the two ends. The CDR3 DNA sequence: TGCAGCTCGAGGATCATAGGGCAAACGACAAGCAATCAGCCCCAGCATTTT. This codes for CSSRIIGQTTSNQPQHF.